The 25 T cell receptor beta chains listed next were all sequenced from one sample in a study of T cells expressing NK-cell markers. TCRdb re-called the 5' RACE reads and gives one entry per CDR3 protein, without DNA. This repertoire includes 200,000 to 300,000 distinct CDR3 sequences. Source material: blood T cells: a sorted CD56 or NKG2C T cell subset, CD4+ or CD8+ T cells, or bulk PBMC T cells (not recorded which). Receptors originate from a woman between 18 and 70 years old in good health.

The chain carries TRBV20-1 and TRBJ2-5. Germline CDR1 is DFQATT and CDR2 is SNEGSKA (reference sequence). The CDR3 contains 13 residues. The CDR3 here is CSASVPIQETQYF.

The CDR3: CASSLGLGPGELFF. The rearrangement links TRBV7-7 to TRBJ2-2. CDR1 is SSHAT, CDR2 FNYEAQ, per germline (reference sequence). The CDR3 is 14 residues long. Based on the CDR3 plus reference TRBV7-7 and TRBJ2-2, the full variable domain is GAGVSQSPRYKVTKRGQDVTLRCDPISSHATLYWYQQALGQGPEFLTYFNYEAQPDKSGLPSDRFSAERPEGSISTLTIQRTEQRDSAMYRCASSLGLGPGELFFGEGSRLTVL.

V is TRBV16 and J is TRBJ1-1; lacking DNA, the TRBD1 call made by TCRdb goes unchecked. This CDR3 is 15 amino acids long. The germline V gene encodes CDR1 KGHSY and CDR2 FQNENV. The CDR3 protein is CASSRQGRANTEAFF.

The CDR3 loop reads CASSERGYGYGYTF. The chain uses TRBV6-1 and TRBJ1-2; the TRBD1 assignment by TCRdb is unverifiable without DNA. The CDR3 runs 14 residues. Germline lookup yields CDR1 MNHNS and CDR2 SASEGT.

CDR3 protein: CASSLAPSYGYTF. The chain carries TRBV5-5 and TRBJ1-2. The length of the CDR3 is 13 residues. From germline, CDR1 is SGHKS and CDR2 YYEKEE (reference sequence). Using reference TRBV5-5 and TRBJ1-2 for the parts outside the CDR3, the full variable domain is DAGVTQSPTHLIKTRGQQVTLRCSPISGHKSVSWYQQVLGQGPQFIFQYYEKEERGRGNFPDRFSARQFPNYSSELNVNALLLGDSALYLCASSLAPSYGYTFGSGTRLTVV.

CDR3 sequence reads: CASSEQVVTDTQYF. This chain connects TRBV2 to TRBJ2-3. The CDR3 runs 14 residues. In germline, CDR1 is SNHLY, CDR2 FYNNEI.

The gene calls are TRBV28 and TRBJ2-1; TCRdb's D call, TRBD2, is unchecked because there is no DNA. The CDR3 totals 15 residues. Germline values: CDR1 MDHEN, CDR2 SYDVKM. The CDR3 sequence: CASIGTGLPYNEQFF.

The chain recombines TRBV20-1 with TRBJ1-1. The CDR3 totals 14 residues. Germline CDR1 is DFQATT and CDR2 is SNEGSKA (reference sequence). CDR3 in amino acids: CSARTGFMNTEAFF.

The CDR3 region is CATSPINSNQPQHF. The rearrangement joins TRBV15 to TRBJ1-5. Germline assignment: CDR1 LNHNV and CDR2 YYDKDF (reference sequence). CDR3 length equals 14 residues. The variable domain in full, completed from reference TRBV15 and TRBJ1-5, reads DAMVIQNPRYQVTQFGKPVTLSCSQTLNHNVMYWYQQKSSQAPKLLFHYYDKDFNNEADTPDNFQSRRPNTSFCFLDIRSPGLGDTAMYLCATSPINSNQPQHFGDGTRLSIL.

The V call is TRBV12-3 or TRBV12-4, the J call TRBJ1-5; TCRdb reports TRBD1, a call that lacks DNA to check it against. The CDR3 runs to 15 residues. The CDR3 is CASSSSRQKNQPQHF.

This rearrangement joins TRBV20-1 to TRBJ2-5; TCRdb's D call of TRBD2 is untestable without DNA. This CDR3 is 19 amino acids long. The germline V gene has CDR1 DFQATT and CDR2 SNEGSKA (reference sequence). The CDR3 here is CSASPRRIRTSYGLETQYF.

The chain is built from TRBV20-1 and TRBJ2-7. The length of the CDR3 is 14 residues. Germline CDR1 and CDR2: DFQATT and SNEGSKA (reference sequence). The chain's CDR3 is CSARGHGRADEQYF.

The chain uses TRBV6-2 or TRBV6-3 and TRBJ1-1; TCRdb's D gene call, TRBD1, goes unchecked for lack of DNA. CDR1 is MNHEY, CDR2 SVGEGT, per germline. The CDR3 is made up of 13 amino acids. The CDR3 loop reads CASRPGTPPEAFF.

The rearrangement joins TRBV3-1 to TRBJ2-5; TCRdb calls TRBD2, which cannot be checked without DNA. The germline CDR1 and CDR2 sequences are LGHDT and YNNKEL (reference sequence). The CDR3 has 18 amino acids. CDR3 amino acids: CASSSRLAKKGLQETQYF.

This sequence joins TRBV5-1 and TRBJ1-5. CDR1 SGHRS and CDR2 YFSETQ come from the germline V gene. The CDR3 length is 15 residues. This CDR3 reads CASSLGPRETQPQHF. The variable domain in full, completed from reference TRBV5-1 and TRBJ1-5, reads KAGVTQTPRYLIKTRGQQVTLSCSPISGHRSVSWYQQTPGQGLQFLFEYFSETQRNKGNFPGRFSGRQFSNSRSEMNVSTLELGDSALYLCASSLGPRETQPQHFGDGTRLSIL.

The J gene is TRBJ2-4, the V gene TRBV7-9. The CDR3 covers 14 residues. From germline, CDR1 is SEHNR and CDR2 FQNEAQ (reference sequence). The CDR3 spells CASSRLYTENIQYF. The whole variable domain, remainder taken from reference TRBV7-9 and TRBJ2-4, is DTGVSQNPRHKITKRGQNVTFRCDPISEHNRLYWYRQTLGQGPEFLTYFQNEAQLEKSRLLSDRFSAERPKGSFSTLEIQRTEQGDSAMYLCASSRLYTENIQYFGAGTRLSVL.

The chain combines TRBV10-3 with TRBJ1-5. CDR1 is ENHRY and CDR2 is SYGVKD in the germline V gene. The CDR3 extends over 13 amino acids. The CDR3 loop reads CAISESRNQPQHF.

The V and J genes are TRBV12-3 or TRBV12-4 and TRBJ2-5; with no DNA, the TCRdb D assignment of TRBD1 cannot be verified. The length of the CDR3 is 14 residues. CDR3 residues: CASGRTLVSGTQYF.

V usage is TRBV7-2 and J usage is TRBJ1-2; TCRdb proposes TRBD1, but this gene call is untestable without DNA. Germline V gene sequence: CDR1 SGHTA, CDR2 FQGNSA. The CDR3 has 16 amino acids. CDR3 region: CASSPIYTRRGHGYTF.

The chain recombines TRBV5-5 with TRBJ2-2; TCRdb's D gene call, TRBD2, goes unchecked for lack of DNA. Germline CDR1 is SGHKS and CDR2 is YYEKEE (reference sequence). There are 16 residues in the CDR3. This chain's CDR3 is CASSLGFVRGTGELFF. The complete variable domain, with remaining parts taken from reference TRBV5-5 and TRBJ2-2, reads DAGVTQSPTHLIKTRGQQVTLRCSPISGHKSVSWYQQVLGQGPQFIFQYYEKEERGRGNFPDRFSARQFPNYSSELNVNALLLGDSALYLCASSLGFVRGTGELFFGEGSRLTVL.

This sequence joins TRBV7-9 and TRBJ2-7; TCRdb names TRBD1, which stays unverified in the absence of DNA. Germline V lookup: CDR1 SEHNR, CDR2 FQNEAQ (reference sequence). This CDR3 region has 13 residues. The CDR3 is CASSLAGQAEQYF.

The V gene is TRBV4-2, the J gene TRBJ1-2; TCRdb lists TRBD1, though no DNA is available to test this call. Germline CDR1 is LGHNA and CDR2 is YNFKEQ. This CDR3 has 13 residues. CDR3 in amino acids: CASTPGQGYGYTF.

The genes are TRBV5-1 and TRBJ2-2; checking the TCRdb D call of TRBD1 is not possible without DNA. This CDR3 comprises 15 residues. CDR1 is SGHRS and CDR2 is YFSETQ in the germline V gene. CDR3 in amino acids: CASSKTGTNTGELFF.

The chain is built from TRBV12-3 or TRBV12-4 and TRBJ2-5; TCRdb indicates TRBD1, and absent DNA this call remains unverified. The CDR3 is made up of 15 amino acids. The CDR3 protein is CASSFRDRGRETQYF.

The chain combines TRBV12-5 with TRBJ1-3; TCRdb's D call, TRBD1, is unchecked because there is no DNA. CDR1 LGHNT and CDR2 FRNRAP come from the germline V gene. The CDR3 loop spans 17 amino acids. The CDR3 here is CASGLAEGGGSGNTIYF. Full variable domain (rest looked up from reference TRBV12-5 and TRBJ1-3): DARVTQTPRHKVTEMGQEVTMRCQPILGHNTVFWYRQTMMQGLELLAYFRNRAPLDDSGMPKDRFSAEMPDATLATLKIQPSEPRDSAVYFCASGLAEGGGSGNTIYFGEGSWLTVV.